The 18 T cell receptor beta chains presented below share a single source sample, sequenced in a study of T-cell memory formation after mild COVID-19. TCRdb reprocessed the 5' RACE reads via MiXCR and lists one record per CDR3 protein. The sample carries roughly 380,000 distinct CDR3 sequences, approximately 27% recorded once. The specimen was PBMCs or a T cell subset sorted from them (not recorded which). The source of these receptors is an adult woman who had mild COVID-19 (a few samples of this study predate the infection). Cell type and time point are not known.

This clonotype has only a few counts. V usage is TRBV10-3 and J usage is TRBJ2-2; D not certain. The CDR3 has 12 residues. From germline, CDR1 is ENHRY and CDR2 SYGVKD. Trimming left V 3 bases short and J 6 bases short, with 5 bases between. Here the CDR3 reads CAISDLSGELFF. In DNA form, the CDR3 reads TGTGCCATCAGTGACCTCTCCGGGGAGCTGTTTTTT.

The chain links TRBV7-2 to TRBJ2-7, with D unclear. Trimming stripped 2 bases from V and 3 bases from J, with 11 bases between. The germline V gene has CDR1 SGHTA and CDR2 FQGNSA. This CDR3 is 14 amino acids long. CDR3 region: CASSLSLGYYEQYF. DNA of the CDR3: TGTGCCAGCAGCTTATCCCTAGGCTACTACGAGCAGTACTTC.

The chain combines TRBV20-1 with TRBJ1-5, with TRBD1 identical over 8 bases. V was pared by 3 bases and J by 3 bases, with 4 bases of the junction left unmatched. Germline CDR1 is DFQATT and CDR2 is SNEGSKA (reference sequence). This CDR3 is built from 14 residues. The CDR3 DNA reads TGCAGTGCTAGGCCGACAGGGGTCAATCAGCCCCAGCATTTT. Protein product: CSARPTGVNQPQHF.

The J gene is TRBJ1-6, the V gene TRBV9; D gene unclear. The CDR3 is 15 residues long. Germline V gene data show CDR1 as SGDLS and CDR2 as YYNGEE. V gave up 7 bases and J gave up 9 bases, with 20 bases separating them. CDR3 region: CASGIGRNQGSPLHF. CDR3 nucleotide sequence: TGTGCCAGCGGGATTGGGAGAAATCAAGGTTCACCCCTCCACTTT.

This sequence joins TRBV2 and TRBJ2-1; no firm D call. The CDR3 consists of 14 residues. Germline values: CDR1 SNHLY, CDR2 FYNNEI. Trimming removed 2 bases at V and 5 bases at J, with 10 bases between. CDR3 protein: CASSEPPTDNEQFF. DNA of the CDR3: TGTGCCAGCAGTGAACCCCCCACAGACAATGAGCAGTTCTTC.

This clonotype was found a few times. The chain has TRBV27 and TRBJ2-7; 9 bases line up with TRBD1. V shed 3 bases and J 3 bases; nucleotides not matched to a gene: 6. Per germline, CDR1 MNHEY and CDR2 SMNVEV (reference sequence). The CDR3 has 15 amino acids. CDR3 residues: CASSFTGTGIYEQYF. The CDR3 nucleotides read TGTGCCAGCAGTTTCACCGGGACAGGGATCTACGAGCAGTACTTC.

CDR3 sequence reads: CAISAGLAGGPLFF. Here the CDR3 DNA reads TGTGCCATCAGTGCCGGACTTGCGGGAGGGCCGTTGTTCTTC. The chain joins TRBV10-3 to TRBJ2-1; 9 positions agree with TRBD2. The V segment lost 4 bases and the J segment 15 bases; nucleotides outside the gene matches: 13. There are 14 residues in the CDR3. The germline gives CDR1 ENHRY, CDR2 SYGVKD.

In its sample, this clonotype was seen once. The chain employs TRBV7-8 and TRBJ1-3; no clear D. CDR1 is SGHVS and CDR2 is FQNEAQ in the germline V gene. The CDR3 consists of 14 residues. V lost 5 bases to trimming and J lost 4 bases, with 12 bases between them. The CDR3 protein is CASSQLSGGNTIYF. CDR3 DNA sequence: TGTGCCAGCAGCCAGTTGTCCGGAGGAAACACCATATATTTT.

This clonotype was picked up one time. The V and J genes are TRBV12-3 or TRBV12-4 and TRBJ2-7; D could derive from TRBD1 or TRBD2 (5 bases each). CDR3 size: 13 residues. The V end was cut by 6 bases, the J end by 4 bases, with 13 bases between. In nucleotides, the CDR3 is TGTGCCAGCAGCCCCATTGGGGGTTACGAGCAGTACTTC. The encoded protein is CASSPIGGYEQYF.

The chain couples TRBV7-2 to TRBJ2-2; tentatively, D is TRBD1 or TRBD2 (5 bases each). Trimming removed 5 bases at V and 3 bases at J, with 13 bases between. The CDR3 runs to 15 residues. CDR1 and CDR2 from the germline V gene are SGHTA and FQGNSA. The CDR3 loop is CASSPLLGDTGELFF. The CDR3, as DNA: TGTGCCAGCAGCCCACTCTTGGGGGACACCGGGGAGCTGTTTTTT.

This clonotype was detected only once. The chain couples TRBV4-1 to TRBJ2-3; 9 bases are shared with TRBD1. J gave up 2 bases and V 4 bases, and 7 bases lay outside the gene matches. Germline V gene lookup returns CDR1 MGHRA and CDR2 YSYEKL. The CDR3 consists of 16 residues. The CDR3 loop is CASSRAGQGNTDTQYF. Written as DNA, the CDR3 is TGCGCCAGCAGCCGCGCCGGACAGGGGAACACAGATACGCAGTATTTT.

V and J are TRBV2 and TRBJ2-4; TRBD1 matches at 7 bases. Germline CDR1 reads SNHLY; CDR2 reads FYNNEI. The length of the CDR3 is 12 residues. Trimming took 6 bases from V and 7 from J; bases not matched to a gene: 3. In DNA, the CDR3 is TGTGCCAGCAGCATGACAGGGAACATTCAGTACTTC. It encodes CASSMTGNIQYF.

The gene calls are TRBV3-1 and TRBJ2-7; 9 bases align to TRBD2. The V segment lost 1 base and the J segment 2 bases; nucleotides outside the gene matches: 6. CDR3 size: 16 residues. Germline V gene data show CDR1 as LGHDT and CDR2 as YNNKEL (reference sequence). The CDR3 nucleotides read TGTGCCAGCAGCCAAGGACTAGCGGCGGGGACCTACGAGCAGTACTTC. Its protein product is CASSQGLAAGTYEQYF.

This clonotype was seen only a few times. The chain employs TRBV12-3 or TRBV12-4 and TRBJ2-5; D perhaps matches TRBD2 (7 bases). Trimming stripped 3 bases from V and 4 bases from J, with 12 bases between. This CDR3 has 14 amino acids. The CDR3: CASSFRGAVETQYF. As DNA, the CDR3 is TGTGCCAGCAGTTTCCGGGGGGCGGTAGAGACCCAGTACTTC.

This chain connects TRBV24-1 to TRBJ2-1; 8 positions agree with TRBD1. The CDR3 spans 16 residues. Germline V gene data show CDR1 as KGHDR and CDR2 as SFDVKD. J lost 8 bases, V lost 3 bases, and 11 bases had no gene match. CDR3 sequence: CATSDPRTGLKDEQFF. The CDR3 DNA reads TGTGCCACCAGTGATCCGCGGACAGGGCTTAAGGATGAGCAGTTCTTC.

In DNA form, the CDR3 reads TGTGCCAGCAGCCGTCAGGGTTCCTCTGGGGCCAACGTCCTGACTTTC. Translation gives CASSRQGSSGANVLTF. This chain links TRBV11-1 with TRBJ2-6, with a tentative D call TRBD1 (5 bases). CDR3 length equals 16 residues. The V gene lost 5 bases and the J gene lost 0 bases, with 11 bases spanning the gap. Germline V gene lookup returns CDR1 SGHAT and CDR2 FQDESV (reference sequence).

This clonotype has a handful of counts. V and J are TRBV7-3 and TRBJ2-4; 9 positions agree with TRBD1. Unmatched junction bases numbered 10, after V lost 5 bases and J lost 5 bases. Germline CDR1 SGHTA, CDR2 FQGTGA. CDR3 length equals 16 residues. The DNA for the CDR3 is TGTGCCAGCAGCCCCACCGGGACAGGGACCCAAAACATTCAGTACTTC. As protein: CASSPTGTGTQNIQYF.

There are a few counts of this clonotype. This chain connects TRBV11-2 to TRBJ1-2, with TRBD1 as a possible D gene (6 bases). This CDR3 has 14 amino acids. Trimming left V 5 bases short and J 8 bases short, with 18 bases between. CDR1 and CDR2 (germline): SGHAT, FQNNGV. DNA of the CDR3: TGTGCCAGCAGCACACTACAGGGCGTTGGGGGCTACACCTTC. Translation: CASSTLQGVGGYTF.